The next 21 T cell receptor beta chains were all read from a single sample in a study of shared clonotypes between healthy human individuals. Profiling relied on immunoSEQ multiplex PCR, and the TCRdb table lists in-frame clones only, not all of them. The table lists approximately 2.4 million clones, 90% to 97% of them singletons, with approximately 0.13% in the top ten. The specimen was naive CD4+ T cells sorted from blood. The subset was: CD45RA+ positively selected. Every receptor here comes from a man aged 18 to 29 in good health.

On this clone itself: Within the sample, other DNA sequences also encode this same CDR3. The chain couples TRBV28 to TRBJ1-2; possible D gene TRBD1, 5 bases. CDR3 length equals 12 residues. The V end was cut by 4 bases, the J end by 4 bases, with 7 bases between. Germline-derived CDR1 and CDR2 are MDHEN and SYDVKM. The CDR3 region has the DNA TGTGCCAGCAGTTCTGGGACCTATGGCTACACCTTC. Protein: CASSSGTYGYTF.

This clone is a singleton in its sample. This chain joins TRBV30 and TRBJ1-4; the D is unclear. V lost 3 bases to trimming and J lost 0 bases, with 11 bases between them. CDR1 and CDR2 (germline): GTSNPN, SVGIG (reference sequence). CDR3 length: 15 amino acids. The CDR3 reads CAWSQTIATNEKLFF. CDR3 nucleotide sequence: TGTGCCTGGAGCCAGACGATTGCAACTAATGAAAAACTGTTTTTT.

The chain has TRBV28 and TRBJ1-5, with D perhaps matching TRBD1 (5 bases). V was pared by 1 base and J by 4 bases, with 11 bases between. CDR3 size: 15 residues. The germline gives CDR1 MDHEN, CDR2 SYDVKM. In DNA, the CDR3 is TGTGCCAGCAGTTTATATGCTGGGGGAAATCAGCCCCAGCATTTT. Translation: CASSLYAGGNQPQHF.

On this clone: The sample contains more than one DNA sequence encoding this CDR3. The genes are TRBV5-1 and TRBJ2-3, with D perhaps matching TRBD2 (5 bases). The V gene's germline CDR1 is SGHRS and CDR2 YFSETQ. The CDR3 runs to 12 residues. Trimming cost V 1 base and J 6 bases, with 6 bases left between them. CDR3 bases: TGCGCCAGCAGCTTGAGAGGGGATACGCAGTATTTT. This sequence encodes CASSLRGDTQYF.

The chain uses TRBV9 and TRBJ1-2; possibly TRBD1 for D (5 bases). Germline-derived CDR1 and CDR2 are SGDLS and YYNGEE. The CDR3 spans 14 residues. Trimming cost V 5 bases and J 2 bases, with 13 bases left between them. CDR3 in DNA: TGTGCCAGCAGTGTAAGGGGTTCCAACTATGGCTACACCTTC. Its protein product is CASSVRGSNYGYTF.

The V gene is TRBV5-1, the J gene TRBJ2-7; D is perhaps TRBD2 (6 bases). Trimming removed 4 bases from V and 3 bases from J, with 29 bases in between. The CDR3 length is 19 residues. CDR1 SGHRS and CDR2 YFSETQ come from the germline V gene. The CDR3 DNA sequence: TGCGCCAGCAGCCGTTCCGCGGGACCCCTCCAATTGGGGATCTACGAGCAGTACTTC. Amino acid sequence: CASSRSAGPLQLGIYEQYF.

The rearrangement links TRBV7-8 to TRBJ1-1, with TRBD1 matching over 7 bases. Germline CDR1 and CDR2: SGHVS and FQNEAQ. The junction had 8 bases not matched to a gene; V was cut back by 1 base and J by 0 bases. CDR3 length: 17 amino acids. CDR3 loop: CASSLGTGLLMNTEAFF. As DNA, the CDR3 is TGTGCCAGCAGCTTAGGGACAGGCCTACTAATGAACACTGAAGCTTTCTTT.

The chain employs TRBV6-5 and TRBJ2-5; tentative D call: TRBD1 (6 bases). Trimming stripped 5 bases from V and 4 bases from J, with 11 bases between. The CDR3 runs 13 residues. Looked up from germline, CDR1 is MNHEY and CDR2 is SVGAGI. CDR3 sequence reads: CASSRGGLETQYF. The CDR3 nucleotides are TGTGCCAGCAGTAGAGGGGGTTTAGAGACCCAGTACTTC.

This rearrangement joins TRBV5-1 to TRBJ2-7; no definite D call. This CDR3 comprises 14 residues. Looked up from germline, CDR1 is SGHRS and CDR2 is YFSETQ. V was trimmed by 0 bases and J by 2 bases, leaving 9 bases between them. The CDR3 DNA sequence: TGCGCCAGCAGCTTGGGCTGGGTAACCTACGAGCAGTACTTC. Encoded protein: CASSLGWVTYEQYF.

The CDR3 loop is CASRGRWDTDTQYF. As DNA, the CDR3 is TGTGCCAGCAGGGGCCGCTGGGACACAGATACGCAGTATTTT. The genes are TRBV2 and TRBJ2-3; D is unclear. The CDR3 is made up of 14 amino acids. The V end lost 6 bases, the J end lost 2 bases, and 12 bases lay between the germline ends. The germline gives CDR1 SNHLY, CDR2 FYNNEI.

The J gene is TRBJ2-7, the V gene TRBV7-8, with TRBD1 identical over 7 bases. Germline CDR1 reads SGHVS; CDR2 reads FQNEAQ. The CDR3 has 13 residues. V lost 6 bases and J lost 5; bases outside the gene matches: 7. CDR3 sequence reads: CASRRQGSNEQYF. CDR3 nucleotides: TGTGCCAGCAGACGACAGGGAAGCAACGAGCAGTACTTC.

Written as DNA, the CDR3 is TGTGCCGGCCGGGACGGAGGGGGCAACTATGGCTACACCTTC. Its protein product is CAGRDGGGNYGYTF. The chain recombines TRBV30 with TRBJ1-2; 7 bases are a match to TRBD1. The CDR3 runs to 14 residues. CDR1 GTSNPN and CDR2 SVGIG come from the germline V gene (reference sequence). After removal of 8 bases from V and 2 bases from J, the junction contained 11 bases not matched to a gene.

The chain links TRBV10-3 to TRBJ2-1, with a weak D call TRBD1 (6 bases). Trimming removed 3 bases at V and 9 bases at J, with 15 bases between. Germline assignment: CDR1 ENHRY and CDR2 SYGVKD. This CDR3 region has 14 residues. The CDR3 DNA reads TGTGCCATCAGTGATGGACAGACGCAGGGTGAGCAGTTCTTC. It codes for CAISDGQTQGEQFF.

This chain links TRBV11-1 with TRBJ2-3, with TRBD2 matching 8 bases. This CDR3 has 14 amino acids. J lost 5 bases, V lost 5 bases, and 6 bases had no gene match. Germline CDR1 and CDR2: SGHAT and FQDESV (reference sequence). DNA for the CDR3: TGTGCCAGCAGCCCCGGACTAGCCCGAGATACGCAGTATTTT. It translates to CASSPGLARDTQYF.

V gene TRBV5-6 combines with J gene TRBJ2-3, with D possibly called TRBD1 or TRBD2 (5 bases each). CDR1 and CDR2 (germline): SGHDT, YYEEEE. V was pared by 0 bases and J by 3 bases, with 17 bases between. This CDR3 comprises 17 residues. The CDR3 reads CASSLAAGTRFTDTQYF. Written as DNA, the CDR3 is TGTGCCAGCAGCTTGGCCGCCGGGACCCGTTTTACAGATACGCAGTATTTT.

CDR3 bases: TGTGCCAGCAGTGGTCCCGGACAGGGGGATAATTCACCCCTCCACTTT. It codes for CASSGPGQGDNSPLHF. The chain recombines TRBV6-1 with TRBJ1-6, with 10 bases that match TRBD1. Germline lookup yields CDR1 MNHNS and CDR2 SASEGT. The CDR3 totals 16 residues. V was pared by 4 bases and J by 5 bases, with 5 bases of the junction left unmatched.

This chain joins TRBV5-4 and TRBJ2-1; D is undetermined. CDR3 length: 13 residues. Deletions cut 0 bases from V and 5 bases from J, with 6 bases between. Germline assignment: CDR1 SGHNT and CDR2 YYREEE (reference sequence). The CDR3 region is CASSLVPHNEQFF. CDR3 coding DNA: TGTGCCAGCAGCTTGGTCCCTCACAATGAGCAGTTCTTC.

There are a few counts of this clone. For the CDR3, the DNA is TGTGCCAGCTCACCGGATCTTAACGCGGGGGCATACGAGCAGTACTTC. It translates to CASSPDLNAGAYEQYF. J is TRBJ2-7 and V is TRBV18; a possible D gene is TRBD2 (7 bases). V was clipped by 3 bases and J by 4 bases, with 19 bases between them. CDR3 length: 16 amino acids. CDR1 KGHSH and CDR2 LQKENI come from the germline V gene.

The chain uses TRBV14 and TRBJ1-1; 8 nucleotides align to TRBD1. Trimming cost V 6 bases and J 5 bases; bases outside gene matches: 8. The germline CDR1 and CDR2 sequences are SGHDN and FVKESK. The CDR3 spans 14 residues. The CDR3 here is CASRQGQAVTEAFF. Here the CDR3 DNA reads TGTGCCAGCAGACAGGGACAGGCGGTAACTGAAGCTTTCTTT.

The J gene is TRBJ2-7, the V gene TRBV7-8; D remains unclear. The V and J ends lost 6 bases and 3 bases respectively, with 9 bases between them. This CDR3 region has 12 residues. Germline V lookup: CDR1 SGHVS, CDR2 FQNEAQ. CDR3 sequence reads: CASSGNNYEQYF. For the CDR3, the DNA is TGTGCCAGCAGTGGAAATAACTACGAGCAGTACTTC.

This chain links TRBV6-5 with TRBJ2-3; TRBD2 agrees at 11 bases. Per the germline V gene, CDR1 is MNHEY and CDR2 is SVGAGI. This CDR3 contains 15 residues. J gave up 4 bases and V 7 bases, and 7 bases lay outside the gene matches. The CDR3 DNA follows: TGTGCCAGCAATTTTTTAGCGGGAGGGTCAGATACGCAGTATTTT. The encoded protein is CASNFLAGGSDTQYF.